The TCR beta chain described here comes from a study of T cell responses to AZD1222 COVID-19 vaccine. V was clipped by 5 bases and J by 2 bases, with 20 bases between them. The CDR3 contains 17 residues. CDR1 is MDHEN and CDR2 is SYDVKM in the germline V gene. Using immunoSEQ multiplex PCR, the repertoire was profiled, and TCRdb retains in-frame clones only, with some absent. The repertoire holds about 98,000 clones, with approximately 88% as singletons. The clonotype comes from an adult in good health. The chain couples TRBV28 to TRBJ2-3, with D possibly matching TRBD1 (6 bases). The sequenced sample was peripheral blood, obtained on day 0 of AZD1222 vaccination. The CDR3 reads CASSRQAHTADTDTQYF. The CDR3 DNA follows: TGTGCCAGCAGTCGACAGGCCCATACGGCTGACACAGATACGCAGTATTTT.